This T cell receptor beta chain was captured in a study of T cell responses to AZD1222 COVID-19 vaccine (dated by TCRdb to the early 2020s). Some background on the complete study: AZD1222 recipients given second doses at about 4 weeks or at about 12 weeks were pooled, since spike-specific TCR depth and breadth were not found to differ between the two schedules. TCR sequencing was performed for more than 230 trial participants, of whom about 200 were given two doses of AZD1222 and some 26 were given two doses of MenACWY control vaccine. Trial participants were enrolled by age into subgroups of 18-55, 56-69 and 70-plus years, and 148, 28 and 57 TCR-sequenced participants, respectively, were included in these subgroups. What the study reported, not specific to this receptor: After two AZD1222 doses, spike-specific TCR breadth and depth were significantly higher than at day 0 and than in MenACWY recipients. The 56-69-year group was small, and its depth increase did not reach significance, likely because of low power. Epitopes outside the regions mutated in the B.1.351 and B.1.1.7 variants were reportedly recognized by nearly half of the unique spike-specific TCRs. Because no day 14 peak-response samples were available, repertoires were characterized only after the peak T cell response. Conclusions about previously exposed vaccinees are limited because only a handful of AZD1222 recipients were SARS-CoV-2 seropositive at baseline. Vaccine-associated CD4 TCRs spanned the whole spike protein, with dominant responses in regions 160-218 and 743-854. Participants were mostly white British, with more females than males. The authors suggested clonal diversity may have been underestimated.

The germline V gene (reference sequence) supplies CDR1 SGHNT and CDR2 YYREEE. There are 14 amino acids in the CDR3, from cysteine to phenylalanine inclusive. Only the CDR3 portion is preserved as DNA: 42 bases, with reading frame beginning at the first base. Unmatched junction bases come to 3, with V trimmed by 1 base and J by 9 bases. The time point label here, explained by the study, means: baseline before first vaccination. Samples from vaccinated people were obtained from the UK trials COV001 and COV002, which included a single-blind randomized controlled phase 2/3 trial of AZD1222 (ChAdOx1 nCoV-19) in healthy adults. For TCRbeta chain sequencing, PBMC samples were collected from trial participants at day 0 and at day 28 after the second dose. About this clone itself: Its cognate antigen has yet to be identified. No much larger clone exists at a distance of one base, and base qualities are not known.

The CDR3 regions of human TCRbeta chains were subjected to immunosequencing. As for the original processing: Repertoire TCRs were checked for matches against a reference library of SARS-CoV-2-specific TCRs that had been generated using the MIRA antigen-specificity platform. Breadth was defined as the fraction of unique TCRs that were SARS-CoV-2-associated. Depth was defined as the fraction of total T cells that were SARS-CoV-2-associated. Using the MIRA data, each spike-specific TCR was assigned both to the spike region to which the TCR was reactive and to a CD4 or CD8 class. Log10-transformed breadth and depth values were compared by one-way ANOVA with Sidak's multiple comparisons tests. TCRdb obtained this table from immuneACCESS and retained in-frame rearrangements with V and J assigned. These tables miss some clones; where compared with another copy, unresolved V genes account for less than half of the shortfall, and the remainder is unexplained. V, J and clone size derive from that table, while D and trimming were established from the DNA sequence. The sample table lists about 120,000 clones, 80% to 90% of them with a count of one. The ten most abundant clones make up more than 9% of the sample.

Here the chain combines TRBV5-4 and TRBJ1-6; 8 junctional bases match TRBD1. Sequences were derived from peripheral blood, sampled on day 0 of AZD1222 vaccination. This receptor was taken from an adult in good health. DNA sequence: TGTGCCAGCAGCTTGCAGGGGGCGGGTTCACCCCTCCACTTT. Its product reads: CASSLQGAGSPLHF.